A single sample is the source of the 16 T cell receptor beta chains below, sequenced in a study of control samples from healthy donors and cancer patients. Clones were sequenced by immunoSEQ multiplex PCR, and TCRdb holds only the in-frame ones, with some missing. The sample lists about 55,000 clones, more than 95% seen once, with approximately 1% in the top ten. Specimen: blood. The receptors were gathered from a young woman in good health.

The V gene is TRBV19, the J gene TRBJ1-1; the D gene is possibly TRBD1 (5 bases). Germline CDR1 is LNHDA and CDR2 is SQIVND (reference sequence). The CDR3 sequence is 12 residues long. With 7 bases removed from V and 1 base from J, the gap between germline ends came to 7 bases. The CDR3 here is CASTTGNTEAFF. The DNA of the CDR3 is TGTGCCAGTACCACAGGGAACACTGAAGCTTTCTTT.

This clone has just one count. The chain couples TRBV13 to TRBJ1-5; D not resolved. V dropped 0 bases and J dropped 7 bases, with 13 bases sitting between them. Germline loops: CDR1 PRHDT, CDR2 FYEKMQ (reference sequence). The CDR3 totals 15 residues. In DNA form, the CDR3 reads TGTGCCAGCAGCTTAGGGGGTCAGAACTTCCAGCCCCAGCATTTT. The encoded protein is CASSLGGQNFQPQHF.

V gene TRBV4-2 combines with J gene TRBJ1-1, with D possibly TRBD1 on 5 matching bases. V lost 5 bases to trimming and J lost 0 bases, with 13 bases between them. The CDR3 length is 15 residues. Per the germline V gene, CDR1 is LGHNA and CDR2 is YNFKEQ. The CDR3 region is CASSSRGAVNTEAFF. In DNA form, the CDR3 reads TGTGCCAGCAGCTCAAGGGGAGCGGTGAACACTGAAGCTTTCTTT.

The chain is built from TRBV7-9 and TRBJ1-2; D unclear. Germline CDR1 is SEHNR and CDR2 is FQNEAQ (reference sequence). V dropped 0 bases and J dropped 5 bases, with 13 bases sitting between them. The CDR3 sequence is 15 residues long. CDR3 nucleotide sequence: TGTGCCAGCAGCTTAGCGGCAGATCACACGTATGGCTACACCTTC. Translation: CASSLAADHTYGYTF.

This chain joins TRBV6-4 and TRBJ1-3; D is uncertain. This CDR3 contains 15 residues. Germline assignment: CDR1 MRHNA and CDR2 SNTAGT. V shed 3 bases and J shed 2 bases, with 11 bases lying between them. CDR3 protein: CASSESESTGNTIYF. DNA for the CDR3: TGTGCCAGCAGTGAATCAGAGTCTACTGGAAACACCATATATTTT.

CDR3: CASSESRPSYTEAFF. CDR3 bases: TGTGCCAGCAGTGAATCACGGCCTTCCTACACTGAAGCTTTCTTT. This rearrangement joins TRBV2 to TRBJ1-1; D remains unclear. The length of the CDR3 is 15 residues. Between the trimmed V and J ends, which lost 2 bases and 3 bases, there was a span of 13 bases. Germline V CDR1 and CDR2: SNHLY, FYNNEI.

The chain is built from TRBV30 and TRBJ1-1; the D is unclear. The CDR3 contains 11 residues. The germline gives CDR1 GTSNPN, CDR2 SVGIG (reference sequence). V lost 4 bases, J lost 1 base, and 4 bases lay in between. CDR3 sequence reads: CAWNRNTEAFF. CDR3 nucleotide sequence: TGTGCCTGGAACAGGAACACTGAAGCTTTCTTT.

This chain joins TRBV28 and TRBJ1-2; 7 nucleotides line up with TRBD1. Per germline, CDR1 MDHEN and CDR2 SYDVKM. This CDR3 comprises 14 residues. The CDR3 DNA follows: TGTGCTACCCGACAGGGAGTGTATAACTATGGCTACACCTTC. As protein: CATRQGVYNYGYTF.

This clone was seen a single time. The V call is TRBV5-3, the J call TRBJ1-4; D is possibly TRBD1 (6 bases). TRBV5-3 is an ORF; its function is uncertain. The CDR3 runs to 15 residues. Trimming removed 2 bases from V and 7 bases from J, with 15 bases in between. CDR3 loop: CARSFYRELGEKLFF. The CDR3 DNA reads TGTGCCAGAAGCTTTTACAGGGAATTGGGTGAAAAACTGTTTTTT.

The rearrangement links TRBV6-5 to TRBJ1-1, with unresolved D. The CDR3 is made up of 14 amino acids. Trimming cost V 0 bases and J 0 bases, with 5 bases left between them. CDR1 is MNHEY, CDR2 SVGAGI, per germline. CDR3 bases: TGTGCCAGCAGTTACTCGGCAATGAACACTGAAGCTTTCTTT. This encodes CASSYSAMNTEAFF.

CDR3 loop: CASSLTAYNEQFF. CDR3 in DNA: TGTGCCAGCAGCTTGACAGCGTACAATGAGCAGTTCTTC. V usage is TRBV5-4 and J usage is TRBJ2-1; D remains ambiguous. CDR1 SGHNT and CDR2 YYREEE come from the germline V gene (reference sequence). The germline V and J ends were trimmed by 1 base and 4 bases, with 6 bases remaining between them. The CDR3 loop spans 13 amino acids.

Details on this clone: Other DNA sequences within the sample encode an identical CDR3. The gene calls are TRBV28 and TRBJ1-5; no clear D gene. The CDR3 length is 14 residues. CDR1 is MDHEN, CDR2 SYDVKM, per germline. V lost 3 bases, J lost 4 bases, and 10 bases lay in between. CDR3 protein: CASSLNRLNQPQHF. The CDR3 DNA reads as TGTGCCAGCAGTTTGAACAGACTAAATCAGCCCCAGCATTTT.

This chain joins TRBV18 and TRBJ1-6; possibly TRBD1 for D (5 bases). Germline CDR1 and CDR2: KGHSH and LQKENI. This CDR3 is 14 amino acids long. V was trimmed by 2 bases and J by 11 bases, leaving 13 bases between them. The CDR3 region is CASSPGAGGAPLHF. In nucleotides, the CDR3 is TGTGCCAGCTCACCAGGGGCCGGGGGGGCACCCCTCCACTTT.

In DNA, the CDR3 is TGTGCCAGCAGAATAGGACAGATCTACTACAATGAGCAGTTCTTC. It yields the protein CASRIGQIYYNEQFF. The V call is TRBV28, the J call TRBJ2-1; maybe TRBD1 (6 bases). V lost 6 bases and J 3 bases, leaving 15 bases between the germline ends. The CDR3 is 15 amino acids. CDR1 is MDHEN and CDR2 is SYDVKM in the germline V gene.

V gene TRBV19 combines with J gene TRBJ1-2, with 8 nucleotides matching TRBD1. Losses at the gene ends were 8 bases for V and 4 bases for J; bases not matched to a gene: 9. The germline V gene encodes CDR1 LNHDA and CDR2 SQIVND (reference sequence). The CDR3 sequence is 14 residues long. CDR3 DNA sequence: TGTGCCAGTTCCCCCGGGACAGGACCCTATGGCTACACCTTC. Protein sequence: CASSPGTGPYGYTF.

The chain couples TRBV14 to TRBJ1-1; D call uncertain. CDR3 length equals 15 residues. CDR1 and CDR2 from the germline V gene are SGHDN and FVKESK. V shed 3 bases and J shed 6 bases, with 17 bases lying between them. The CDR3 reads CASSQEASAGSEAFF. The DNA for the CDR3 is TGTGCCAGCAGCCAGGAGGCATCCGCGGGGTCTGAAGCTTTCTTT.